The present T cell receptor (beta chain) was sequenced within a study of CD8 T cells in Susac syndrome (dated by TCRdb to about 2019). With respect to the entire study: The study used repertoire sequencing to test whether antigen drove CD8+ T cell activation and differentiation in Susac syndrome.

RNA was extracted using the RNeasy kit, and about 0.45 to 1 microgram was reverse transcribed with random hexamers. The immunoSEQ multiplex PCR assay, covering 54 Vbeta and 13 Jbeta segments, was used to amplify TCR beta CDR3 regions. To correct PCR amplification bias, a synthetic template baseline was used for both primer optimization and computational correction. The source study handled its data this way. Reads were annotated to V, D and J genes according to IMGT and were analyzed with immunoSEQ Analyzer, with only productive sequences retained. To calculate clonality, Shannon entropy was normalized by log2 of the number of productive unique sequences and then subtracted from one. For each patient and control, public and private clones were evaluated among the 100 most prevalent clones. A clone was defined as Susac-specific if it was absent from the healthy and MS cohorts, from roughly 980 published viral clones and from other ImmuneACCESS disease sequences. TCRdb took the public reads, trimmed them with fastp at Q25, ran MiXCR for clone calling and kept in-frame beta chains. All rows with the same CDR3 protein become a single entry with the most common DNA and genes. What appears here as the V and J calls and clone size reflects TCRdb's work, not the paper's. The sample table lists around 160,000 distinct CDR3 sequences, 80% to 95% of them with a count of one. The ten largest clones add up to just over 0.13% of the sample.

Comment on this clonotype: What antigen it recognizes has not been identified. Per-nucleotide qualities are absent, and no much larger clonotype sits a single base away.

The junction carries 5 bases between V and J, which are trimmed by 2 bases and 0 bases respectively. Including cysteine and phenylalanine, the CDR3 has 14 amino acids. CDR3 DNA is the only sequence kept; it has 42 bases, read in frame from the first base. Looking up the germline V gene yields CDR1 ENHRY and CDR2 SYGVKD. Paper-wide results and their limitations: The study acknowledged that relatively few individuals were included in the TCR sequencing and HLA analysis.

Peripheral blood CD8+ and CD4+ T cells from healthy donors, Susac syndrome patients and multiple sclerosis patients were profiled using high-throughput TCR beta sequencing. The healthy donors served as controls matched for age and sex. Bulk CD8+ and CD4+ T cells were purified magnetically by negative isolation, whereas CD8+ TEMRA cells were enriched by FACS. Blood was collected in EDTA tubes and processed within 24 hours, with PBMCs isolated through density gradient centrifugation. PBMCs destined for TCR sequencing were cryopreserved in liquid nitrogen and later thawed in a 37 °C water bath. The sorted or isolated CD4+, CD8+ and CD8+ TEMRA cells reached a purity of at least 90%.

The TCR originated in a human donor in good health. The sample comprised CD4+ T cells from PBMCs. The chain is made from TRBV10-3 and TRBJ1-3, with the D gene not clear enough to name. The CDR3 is CAISEIGSGNTIYF. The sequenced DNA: TGTGCCATCAGTGAGATTGGCTCTGGAAACACCATATATTTT.